The present T cell receptor beta chain was sequenced within a study of beta chain features in type 1 diabetes. General study findings and limits: Shorter TCRB CDR3s, moderately but significantly so, marked every one of the four CD4+ subsets in Type 1 diabetes patients. There were fewer insertions and more deletions at the VDJ junctions of type 1 diabetes patients.

This clone was picked up a small number of times. The antigen is unknown. Expressed TCRB transcripts were sequenced because the entire RNA isolate underwent reverse transcription. Assay: immunoSEQ multiplex PCR; the TCRdb copy retains only in-frame clones and omits some. The sample includes about 230,000 clones, around 15% of them seen just once. This clonotype was obtained from a man aged 25-45 years with type 1 diabetes. The sequencing sample was made of naive CD4+ T cells from blood.

The CDR3 region is CSITNYGYTF. The CDR3 coding sequence is TGCAGCATAACTAACTATGGCTACACCTTC. J is TRBJ1-2 and V is TRBV29-1; D remains unclear. Germline V CDR1 and CDR2: SQVTM, ANQGSEA. The CDR3 is 10 residues long. The V end lost 8 bases, the J end lost 0 bases, and 4 bases lay between the germline ends.